This TCR beta chain was sequenced during a study of T cells in Graves' hyperthyroidism and ophthalmopathy. Exclusion of a patient resulted from uncontrolled infection, other autoimmune disease, pregnancy or lactation. This clonotype was counted at least ten times. Its antigen is unidentified. The CDR3 has 16 residues. V dropped 5 bases and J dropped 0 bases, with 16 bases sitting between them. The study, taken as a whole, reports: From stable hyperthyroidism, ophthalmopathy was separated by a 13 V-J model.

Using RNA transcripts as the source, TCR beta CDR3 regions were amplified. Initially, a first-round RT-PCR of the TCR CDR3 employed the HTBI primer set. TCRdb re-called the multiplex PCR reads through MiXCR, storing one row per CDR3 protein. The sample has over 450,000 distinct CDR3 sequences; 17% are singletons. Sample: blood. The chain combines TRBV12-3 or TRBV12-4 with TRBJ1-2; D may be TRBD1 (6 bases). The receptor's source is a woman aged 18-35 years with Graves' ophthalmopathy. The CDR3 DNA follows: TGTGCCAGCAGTCATTCGGACAGACAGTCTAACTATGGCTACACCTTC. Translation gives CASSHSDRQSNYGYTF.